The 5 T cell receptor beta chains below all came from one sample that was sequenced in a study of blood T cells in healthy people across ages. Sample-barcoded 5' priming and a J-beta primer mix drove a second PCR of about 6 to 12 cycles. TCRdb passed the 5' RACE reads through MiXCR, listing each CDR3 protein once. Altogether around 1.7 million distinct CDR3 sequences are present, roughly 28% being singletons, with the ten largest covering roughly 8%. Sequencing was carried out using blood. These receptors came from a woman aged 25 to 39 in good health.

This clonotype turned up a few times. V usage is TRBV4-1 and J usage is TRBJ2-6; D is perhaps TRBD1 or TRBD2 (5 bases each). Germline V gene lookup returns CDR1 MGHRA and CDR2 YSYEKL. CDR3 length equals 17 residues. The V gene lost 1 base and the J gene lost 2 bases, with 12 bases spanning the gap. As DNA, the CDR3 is TGCGCCAGCAGCCAAGGCGGATGGGGGACTGGGGCCAACGTCCTGACTTTC. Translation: CASSQGGWGTGANVLTF.

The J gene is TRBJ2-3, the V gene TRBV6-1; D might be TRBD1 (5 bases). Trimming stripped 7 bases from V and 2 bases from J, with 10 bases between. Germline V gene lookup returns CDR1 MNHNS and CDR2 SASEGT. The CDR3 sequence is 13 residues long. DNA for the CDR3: TGTGCCAGCAAGGGGCCCAACACAGATACGCAGTATTTT. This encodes CASKGPNTDTQYF.

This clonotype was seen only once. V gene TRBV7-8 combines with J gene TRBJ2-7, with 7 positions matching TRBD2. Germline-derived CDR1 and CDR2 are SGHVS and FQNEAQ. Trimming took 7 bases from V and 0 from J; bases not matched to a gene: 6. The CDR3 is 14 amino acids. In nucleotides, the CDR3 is TGTGCCAGCACTCTCCTAGCGGTCTCCTACGAGCAGTACTTC. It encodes CASTLLAVSYEQYF.

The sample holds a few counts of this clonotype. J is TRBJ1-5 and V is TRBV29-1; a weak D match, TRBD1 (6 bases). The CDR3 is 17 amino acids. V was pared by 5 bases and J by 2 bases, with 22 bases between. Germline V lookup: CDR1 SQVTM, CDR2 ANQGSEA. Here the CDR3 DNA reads TGCAGCGTTTGGTGTGGGGGGCGAAAAGGTGGCAATCAGCCCCAGCATTTT. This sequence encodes CSVWCGGRKGGNQPQHF.

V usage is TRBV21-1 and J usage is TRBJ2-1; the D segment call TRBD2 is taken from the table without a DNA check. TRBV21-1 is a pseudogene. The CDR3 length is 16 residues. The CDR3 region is CASSRLAPLPYNEQFF. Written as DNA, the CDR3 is TGTGCCAGCAGCAGACTAGCGCCCCTGCCCTACAATGAGCAGTTCTTC.